The rows below give T cell receptor beta chains drawn from one sample of a study of T cell changes during pregnancy in multiple sclerosis. Repertoires were generated with immunoSEQ multiplex PCR, while TCRdb's copy carries only in-frame clones and drops some. The sample has around 23,000 clones, roughly nine tenths seen once. The material was CD8+ T cells from peripheral blood mononuclear cells, obtained in the third trimester of pregnancy. These receptors all come from a female donor in good health, enrolled as a control in a pregnancy study. Each CDR3 is given with its conserved first and last residue. D genes are given only for firm matches. Only part of the rows carry a size: once, few, many, or a class if the clone is expanded.

d_call	j_call	clone_size	v_call	cdr3_aa	cdr3_nt
NA	TRBJ1-1	NA	TRBV19	CASSSGMNTEAFF	TGTGCCAGTAGTTCGGGAATGAACACTGAAGCTTTCTTT
NA	TRBJ2-6	NA	TRBV5-1	CASSLAYPSGANVLTF	TGCGCCAGCAGCTTGGCCTACCCGTCCGGGGCCAACGTCCTGACTTTC
NA	TRBJ1-1	NA	TRBV11-2	CASSYPGNEAFF	TGTGCCAGCAGCTATCCGGGTAATGAAGCTTTCTTT
NA	TRBJ2-7	few	TRBV6-5	CASSGSYDGAYEQYF	TGTGCCAGCAGTGGGTCCTACGACGGGGCCTACGAGCAGTACTTC
TRBD1	TRBJ2-5	NA	TRBV19	CASNDRGQETQYF	TGTGCCAGTAATGACAGGGGTCAAGAGACCCAGTACTTC
TRBD2	TRBJ2-1	NA	TRBV19	CASGGLAGDYNEQFF	TGTGCCAGTGGGGGACTAGCGGGAGACTACAATGAGCAGTTCTTC
NA	TRBJ1-1	few	TRBV6-1	CASSVAVDAPEAFF	TGTGCCAGCAGTGTTGCCGTCGATGCGCCCGAAGCTTTCTTT
TRBD1	TRBJ1-1	NA	TRBV11-2	CASSWGQGRAFF	TGTGCCAGCAGCTGGGGACAGGGGAGAGCTTTCTTT
TRBD1	TRBJ2-2	NA	TRBV2	CATYRQGNADRGELFF	TGTGCCACGTACCGACAGGGTAATGCGGACCGCGGGGAGCTGTTTTTT
NA	TRBJ2-1	once	TRBV19	CASSIAGWNEQFF	TGTGCCAGTAGTATAGCGGGATGGAATGAGCAGTTCTTC
NA	TRBJ2-1	NA	TRBV6-4	CASSESGGAGEQFF	TGTGCCAGCAGTGAGTCTGGGGGGGCGGGTGAGCAGTTCTTC
NA	TRBJ2-7	NA	TRBV5-4	CASSLGPLGEQYF	TGTGCCAGCAGCTTGGGGCCCCTCGGGGAGCAGTACTTC
NA	TRBJ1-2	NA	TRBV27	CASSPTGSPYGYTF	TGTGCCAGCAGCCCAACTGGGAGTCCTTATGGCTACACCTTC
TRBD1	TRBJ1-1	NA	TRBV5-1	CASSSGQGVTEAFF	TGCGCCAGCAGCTCCGGACAGGGCGTCACTGAAGCTTTCTTT
NA	TRBJ1-6	NA	TRBV7-9	CASSSGGEYNSPLHF	TGTGCCAGCAGCAGCGGCGGGGAGTATAATTCACCCCTCCACTTT
TRBD1	TRBJ2-7	once	TRBV7-6	CASSPSGTGIGVEQYF	TGTGCCAGCAGCCCCTCTGGGACAGGAATTGGGGTCGAGCAGTACTTC
NA	TRBJ1-3	NA	TRBV6-1	CASLTQADSGNTIYF	TGTGCCAGCCTTACACAGGCAGACTCTGGAAACACCATATATTTT
NA	TRBJ1-6	NA	TRBV7-9	CASSEGREPLHF	TGTGCCAGCAGCGAGGGTAGGGAACCCCTCCACTTT
TRBD1	TRBJ2-2	NA	TRBV28	CASSWGTGRTGELFF	TGTGCCAGCAGTTGGGGGACAGGGAGGACCGGGGAGCTGTTTTTT
NA	TRBJ1-3	NA	TRBV9	CASSEDSSGNTIYF	TGTGCCAGCAGTGAGGACAGCTCTGGAAACACCATATATTTT
TRBD1	TRBJ2-7	NA	TRBV7-9	CASRGEQGPSYEQYF	TGTGCCAGCAGGGGGGAACAGGGGCCCTCCTACGAGCAGTACTTC
TRBD2	TRBJ2-1	NA	TRBV11-1	CASSWGVERGYNEQFF	TGTGCCAGCAGCTGGGGGGTGGAGCGGGGGTACAATGAGCAGTTCTTC
TRBD1	TRBJ1-2	NA	TRBV7-8	CASSLGQGARGGYTF	TGTGCCAGCAGCTTAGGACAGGGGGCGAGGGGTGGCTACACCTTC
NA	TRBJ1-1	NA	TRBV19	CASSLGDKAFF	TGTGCCAGTAGCTTAGGGGATAAAGCTTTCTTT
NA	TRBJ2-5	NA	TRBV7-8	CASSPRGAAYQETQYF	TGTGCCAGCAGCCCGCGAGGAGCAGCATACCAAGAGACCCAGTACTTC
NA	TRBJ2-3	NA	TRBV28	CASSFGGSLLRDTQYF	TGTGCCAGCAGTTTTGGCGGGTCCCTCCTTAGAGATACGCAGTATTTT
NA	TRBJ1-1	NA	TRBV19	CASSIQGGYTEAFF	TGTGCCAGTAGTATCCAGGGAGGCTACACTGAAGCTTTCTTT
NA	TRBJ2-2	NA	TRBV2	CASSALDQTGELFF	TGTGCCAGCAGTGCCCTTGATCAGACCGGGGAGCTGTTTTTT
NA	TRBJ1-2	NA	TRBV2	CASGPPVTGYTF	TGTGCCAGCGGGCCCCCCGTAACAGGCTACACCTTC
NA	TRBJ2-7	NA	TRBV4-1	CASSQEDNSYEQYF	TGCGCCAGCAGCCAAGAGGACAACTCCTACGAGCAGTACTTC
NA	TRBJ1-2	NA	TRBV5-1	CASSPEGGLSGYTF	TGCGCCAGCAGCCCGGAGGGTGGACTGAGTGGCTACACCTTC
NA	TRBJ2-7	NA	TRBV27	CASRLVAGGGFYEQYF	TGTGCCAGCAGACTCGTTGCAGGAGGTGGTTTCTACGAGCAGTACTTC
TRBD2	TRBJ2-5	NA	TRBV11-1	CASSLLAGVETQYF	TGTGCCAGCAGCTTACTAGCGGGAGTCGAGACCCAGTACTTC